The TCR beta chain under discussion was sequenced for a study of shared clonotypes between healthy human individuals. Study findings and constraints: Blood was the sole source, and tissue repertoires probably differ. On the whole, naive subsets had larger estimated richness than memory subsets had. Lower generation probabilities were found for non-shared clonotypes than for those shared by all four donors.

Assay execution proceeded at the deep level. Generated by immunoSEQ multiplex PCR, the TCRdb table keeps only in-frame clones and is missing some. This sample has over a million clones; more than 95% occur once, and the top ten carry 0.95% to 1.5%. The V and J ends lost 6 bases and 3 bases, in that order; junction bases with no gene match: 7. This CDR3 spans 14 amino acids. Germline V gene data show CDR1 as SGHVS and CDR2 as FNYEAQ. To note about this clone: Its antigen remains unknown.

V and J are TRBV7-6 and TRBJ2-7; TRBD2 agrees at 8 bases. This TCR was recovered from a man aged 25-40 years in good health. Sequencing input: naive CD4+ T cells sorted from blood. The subset: CD45RA+ positively selected. The CDR3: CASSSGTRIYEQYF. In nucleotides, the CDR3 is TGTGCCAGCAGTAGCGGGACTAGGATCTACGAGCAGTACTTC.